This TCR beta chain was profiled in a study of a mutant IDH1 vaccine in newly diagnosed glioma. Study-level background: The start of vaccination came 4-6 weeks after radiotherapy alone, or with temozolomide cycles. Earlier therapy was either radiotherapy, temozolomide, or both, and most got both.

A note on this clone: Its antigen is unknown.

The study, taken as a whole, reports: Induction of immune responses by the vaccine occurred in more than 85% of patients.

Here immunoSEQ multiplex PCR was the method, and the copy in TCRdb shows in-frame clones only, minus some. The sample includes about 130,000 clones, about four fifths of them seen just once. Documented time point: week 11, during vaccination. Doses consisted of 300 ug of mutant IDH1 20-mer peptide each, paired with topical imiquimod. V lost 0 bases to trimming and J lost 7 bases, with 24 bases between them. This CDR3 has 19 residues. The germline CDR1 and CDR2 sequences are LNHNV and YYDKDF (reference sequence). The sample in question was PBMCs, obtained from a glioma patient whose treatment included an IDH1 peptide vaccine. This sequence originates from a man in his forties with glioma. V and J are TRBV15 and TRBJ2-2; D gene unclear. The CDR3 reads CATSRDGREVAHRFGELFF. CDR3 DNA sequence: TGTGCCACCAGCAGAGATGGCCGAGAGGTGGCCCACCGATTCGGGGAGCTGTTTTTT.